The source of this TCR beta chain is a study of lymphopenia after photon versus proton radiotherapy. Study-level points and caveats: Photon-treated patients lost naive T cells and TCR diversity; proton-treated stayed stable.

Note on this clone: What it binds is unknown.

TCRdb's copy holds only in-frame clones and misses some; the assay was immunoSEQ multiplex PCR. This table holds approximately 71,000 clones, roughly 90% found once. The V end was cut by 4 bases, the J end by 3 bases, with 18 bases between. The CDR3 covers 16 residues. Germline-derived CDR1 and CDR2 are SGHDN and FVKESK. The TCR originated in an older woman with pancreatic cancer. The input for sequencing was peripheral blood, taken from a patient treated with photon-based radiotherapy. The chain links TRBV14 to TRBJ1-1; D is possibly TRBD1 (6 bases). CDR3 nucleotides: TGTGCCAGCAGCCGACTGGGGGCAAGCGGGGACACTGAAGCTTTCTTT. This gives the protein CASSRLGASGDTEAFF.